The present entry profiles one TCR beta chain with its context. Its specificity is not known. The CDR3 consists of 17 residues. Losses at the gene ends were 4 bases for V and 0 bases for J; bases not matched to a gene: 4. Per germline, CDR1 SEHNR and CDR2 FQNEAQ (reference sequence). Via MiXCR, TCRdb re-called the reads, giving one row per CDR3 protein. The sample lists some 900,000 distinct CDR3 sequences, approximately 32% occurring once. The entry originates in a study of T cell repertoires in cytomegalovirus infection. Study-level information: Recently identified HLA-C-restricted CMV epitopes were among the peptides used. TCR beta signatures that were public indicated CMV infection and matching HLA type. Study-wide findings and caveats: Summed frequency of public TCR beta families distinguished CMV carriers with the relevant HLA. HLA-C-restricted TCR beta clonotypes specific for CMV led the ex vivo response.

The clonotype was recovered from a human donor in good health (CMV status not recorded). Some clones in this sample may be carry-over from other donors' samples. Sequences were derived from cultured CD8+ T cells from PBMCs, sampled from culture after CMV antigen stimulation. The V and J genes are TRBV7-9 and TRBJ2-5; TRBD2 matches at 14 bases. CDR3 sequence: CASSSGLAGAYQETQYF. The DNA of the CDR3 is TGTGCCAGCAGCTCGGGACTAGCGGGGGCGTACCAAGAGACCCAGTACTTC.